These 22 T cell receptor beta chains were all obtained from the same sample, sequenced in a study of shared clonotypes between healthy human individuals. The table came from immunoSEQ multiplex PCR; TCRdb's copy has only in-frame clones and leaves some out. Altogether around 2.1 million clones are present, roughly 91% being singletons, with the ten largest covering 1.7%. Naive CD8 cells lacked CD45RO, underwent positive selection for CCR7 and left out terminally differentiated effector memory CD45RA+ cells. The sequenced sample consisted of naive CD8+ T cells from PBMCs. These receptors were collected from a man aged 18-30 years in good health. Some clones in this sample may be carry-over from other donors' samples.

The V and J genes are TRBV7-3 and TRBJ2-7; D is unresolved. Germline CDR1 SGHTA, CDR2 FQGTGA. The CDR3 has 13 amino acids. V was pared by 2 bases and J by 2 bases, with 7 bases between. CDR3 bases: TGTGCCAGCAGCTTATCATATACCTACGAGCAGTACTTC. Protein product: CASSLSYTYEQYF.

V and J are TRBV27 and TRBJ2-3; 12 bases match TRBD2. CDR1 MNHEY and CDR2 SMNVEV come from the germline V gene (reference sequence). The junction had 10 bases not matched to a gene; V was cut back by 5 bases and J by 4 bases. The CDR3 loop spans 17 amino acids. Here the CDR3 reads CASSPILAGGPSDTQYF. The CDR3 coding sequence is TGTGCCAGCAGTCCGATCCTAGCGGGAGGGCCATCAGATACGCAGTATTTT.

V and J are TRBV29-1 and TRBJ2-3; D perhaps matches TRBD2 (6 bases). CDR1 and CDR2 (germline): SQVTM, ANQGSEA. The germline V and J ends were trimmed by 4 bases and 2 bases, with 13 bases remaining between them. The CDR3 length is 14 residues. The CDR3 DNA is TGCAGCGTTGCTGGCAGGGAGGCCACAGATACGCAGTATTTT. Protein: CSVAGREATDTQYF.

The chain's CDR3 is CASLLIREVGQPQHF. CDR3 DNA: TGTGCCAGCCTGCTCATCAGGGAGGTGGGTCAGCCCCAGCATTTT. This chain links TRBV6-1 with TRBJ1-5; D may be TRBD1 (5 bases). The CDR3 contains 15 residues. Trimming stripped 8 bases from V and 6 bases from J, with 20 bases between. The V gene's germline CDR1 is MNHNS and CDR2 SASEGT.

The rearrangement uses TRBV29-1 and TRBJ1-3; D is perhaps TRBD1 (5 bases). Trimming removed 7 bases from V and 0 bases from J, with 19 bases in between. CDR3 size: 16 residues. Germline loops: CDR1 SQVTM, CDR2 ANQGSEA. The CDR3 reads CSDGTPYGDSGNTIYF. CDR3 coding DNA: TGCAGCGATGGGACCCCGTACGGAGACTCTGGAAACACCATATATTTT.

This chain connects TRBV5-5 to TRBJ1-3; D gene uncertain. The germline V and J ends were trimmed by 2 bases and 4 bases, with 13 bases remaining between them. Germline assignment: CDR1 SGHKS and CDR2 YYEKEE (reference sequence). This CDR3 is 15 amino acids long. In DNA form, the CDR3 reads TGTGCCAGCAGCTTCGCGGGGTTCAGGGGAAACACCATATATTTT. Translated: CASSFAGFRGNTIYF.

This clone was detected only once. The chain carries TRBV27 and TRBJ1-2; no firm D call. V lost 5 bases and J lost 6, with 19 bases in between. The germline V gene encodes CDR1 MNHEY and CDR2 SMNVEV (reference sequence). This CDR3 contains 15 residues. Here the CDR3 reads CASSPVTGGFDGYTF. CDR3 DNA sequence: TGTGCCAGCAGTCCCGTCACGGGAGGATTCGATGGCTACACCTTC.

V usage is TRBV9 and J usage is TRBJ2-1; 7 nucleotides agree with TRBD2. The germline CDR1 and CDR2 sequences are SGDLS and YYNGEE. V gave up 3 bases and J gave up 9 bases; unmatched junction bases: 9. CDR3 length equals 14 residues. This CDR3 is CASSASGRGGEQFF. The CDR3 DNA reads TGTGCCAGCAGCGCCTCGGGGAGGGGCGGTGAGCAGTTCTTC.

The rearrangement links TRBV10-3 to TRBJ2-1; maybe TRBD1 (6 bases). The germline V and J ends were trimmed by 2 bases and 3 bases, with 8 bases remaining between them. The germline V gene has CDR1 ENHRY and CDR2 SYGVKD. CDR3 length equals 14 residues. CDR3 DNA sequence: TGTGCCATCAGTGAGCGGGACAACTACAATGAGCAGTTCTTC. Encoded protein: CAISERDNYNEQFF.

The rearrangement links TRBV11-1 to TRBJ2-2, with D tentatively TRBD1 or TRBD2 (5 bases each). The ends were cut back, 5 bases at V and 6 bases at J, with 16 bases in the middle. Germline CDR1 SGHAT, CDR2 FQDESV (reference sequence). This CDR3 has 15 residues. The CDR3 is CASSPRPGRAGELFF. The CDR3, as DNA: TGTGCCAGCAGCCCTCGGCCGGGGCGAGCCGGGGAGCTGTTTTTT.

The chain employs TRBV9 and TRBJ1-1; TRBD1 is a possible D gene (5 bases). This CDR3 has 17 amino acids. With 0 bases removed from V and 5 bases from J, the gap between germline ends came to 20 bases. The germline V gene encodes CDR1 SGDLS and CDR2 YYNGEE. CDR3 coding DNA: TGTGCCAGCAGCGTAGAATCGGTCTCAGGCAGGGTTACTGAAGCTTTCTTT. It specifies CASSVESVSGRVTEAFF.

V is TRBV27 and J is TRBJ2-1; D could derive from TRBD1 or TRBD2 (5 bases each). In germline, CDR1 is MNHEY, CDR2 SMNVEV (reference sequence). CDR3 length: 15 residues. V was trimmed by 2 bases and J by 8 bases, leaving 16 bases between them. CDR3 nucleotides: TGTGCCAGCAGTTTAGGGGACGGAGCCAAACATGAGCAGTTCTTC. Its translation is CASSLGDGAKHEQFF.

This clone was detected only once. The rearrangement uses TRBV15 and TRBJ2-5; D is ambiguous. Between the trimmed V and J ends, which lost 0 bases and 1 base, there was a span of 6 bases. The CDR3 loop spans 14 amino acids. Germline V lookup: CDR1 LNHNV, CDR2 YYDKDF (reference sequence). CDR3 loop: CATSREVIQETQYF. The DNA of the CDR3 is TGTGCCACCAGCAGAGAGGTGATCCAAGAGACCCAGTACTTC.

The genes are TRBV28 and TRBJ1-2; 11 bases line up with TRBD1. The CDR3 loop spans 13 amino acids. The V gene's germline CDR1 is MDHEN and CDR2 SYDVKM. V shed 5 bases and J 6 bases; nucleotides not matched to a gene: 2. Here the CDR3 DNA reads TGTGCCAGCAGTAGGACAGGGGGCGATGGCTACACCTTC. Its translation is CASSRTGGDGYTF.

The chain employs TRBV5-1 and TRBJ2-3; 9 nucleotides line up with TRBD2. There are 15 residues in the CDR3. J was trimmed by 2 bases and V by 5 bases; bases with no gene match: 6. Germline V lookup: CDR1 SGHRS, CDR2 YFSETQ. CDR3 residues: CASRMTSGYTDTQYF. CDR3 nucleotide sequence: TGCGCCAGCAGAATGACTAGCGGTTACACAGATACGCAGTATTTT.

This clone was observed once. CDR3 loop: CASSVRGNDQEQYF. DNA for the CDR3: TGTGCCAGCAGCGTGAGGGGGAACGATCAAGAGCAGTACTTC. The chain recombines TRBV9 with TRBJ2-7; D might be TRBD1 (6 bases). CDR3 size: 14 residues. Germline V CDR1 and CDR2: SGDLS, YYNGEE. V lost 2 bases, J lost 7 bases, and 16 bases lay in between.

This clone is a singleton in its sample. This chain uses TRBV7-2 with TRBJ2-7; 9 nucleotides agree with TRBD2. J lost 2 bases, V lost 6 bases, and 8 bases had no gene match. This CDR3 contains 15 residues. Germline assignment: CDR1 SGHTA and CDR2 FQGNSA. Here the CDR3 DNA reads TGTGCCAGCAGACCCCGACTAGCGGCTACCTACGAGCAGTACTTC. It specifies CASRPRLAATYEQYF. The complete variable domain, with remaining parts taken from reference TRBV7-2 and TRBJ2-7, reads GAGVSQSPSNKVTEKGKDVELRCDPISGHTALYWYRQSLGQGLEFLIYFQGNSAPDKSGLPSDRFSAERTGGSVSTLTIQRTQQEDSAVYLCASRPRLAATYEQYFGPGTRLTVT.

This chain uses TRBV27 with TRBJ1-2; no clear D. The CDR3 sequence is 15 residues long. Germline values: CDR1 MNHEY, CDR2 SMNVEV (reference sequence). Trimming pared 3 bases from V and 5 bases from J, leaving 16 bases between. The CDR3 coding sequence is TGTGCCAGCAGTTTTAAGGACCCCGGCGGGTATGGCTACACCTTC. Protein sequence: CASSFKDPGGYGYTF.

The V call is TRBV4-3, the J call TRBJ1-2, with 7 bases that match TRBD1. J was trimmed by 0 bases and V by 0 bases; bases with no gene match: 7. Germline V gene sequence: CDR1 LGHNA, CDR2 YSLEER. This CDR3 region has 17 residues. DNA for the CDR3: TGCGCCAGCAGCCAAGATACCGGCCAGGGGGCTAACTATGGCTACACCTTC. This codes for CASSQDTGQGANYGYTF.

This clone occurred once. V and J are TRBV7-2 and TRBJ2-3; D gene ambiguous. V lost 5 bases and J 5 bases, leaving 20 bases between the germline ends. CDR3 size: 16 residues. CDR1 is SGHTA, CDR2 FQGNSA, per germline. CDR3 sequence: CASSPPQASTRDTQYF. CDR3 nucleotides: TGTGCCAGCAGCCCTCCTCAGGCTAGTACTCGAGATACGCAGTATTTT.

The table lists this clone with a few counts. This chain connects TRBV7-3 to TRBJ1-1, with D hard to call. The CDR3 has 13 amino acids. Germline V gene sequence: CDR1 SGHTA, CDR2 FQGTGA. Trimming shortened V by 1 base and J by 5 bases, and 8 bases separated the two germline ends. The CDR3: CASSLMDGTEAFF. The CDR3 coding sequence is TGTGCCAGCAGCTTAATGGACGGGACTGAAGCTTTCTTT.

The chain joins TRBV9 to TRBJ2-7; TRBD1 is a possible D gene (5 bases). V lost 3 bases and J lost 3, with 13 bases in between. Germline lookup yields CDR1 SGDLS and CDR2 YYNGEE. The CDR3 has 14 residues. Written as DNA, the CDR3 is TGTGCCAGCAGCGCGCGACCGCAGGGCTACGAGCAGTACTTC. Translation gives CASSARPQGYEQYF.